The T cell receptor (beta chain) under discussion was sequenced for a study of graft-versus-host responses after intestinal transplantation. About the study: Anti-thymocyte globulin induction, then tacrolimus and steroids for two to four years, went to all recipients. Whole-study findings and limits: In recipient marrow, GvH clones were found, and some appeared first in ileum or blood.

Germline CDR1 LNHDA, CDR2 SQIVND (reference sequence). The V gene lost 6 bases and the J gene lost 3 bases, with 12 bases spanning the gap. The CDR3 extends over 14 amino acids. Libraries were prepared by immunoSEQ multiplex PCR; TCRdb keeps only in-frame clonotypes and omits some of them. In the table there are some 39,000 clones, 90% to 95% of which are singletons. Concerning this clone itself: Its antigen is not identified.

J is TRBJ1-3 and V is TRBV19; D remains ambiguous. The receptor comes from a human donor who was the organ donor for an intestinal transplant. The starting material was unstimulated CD8+ T cells sorted from spleen or lymph node cells, obtained before transplant. The CDR3 loop reads CASSPGAYGNTIYF. The DNA for the CDR3 is TGTGCCAGTAGCCCGGGAGCGTATGGAAACACCATATATTTT.